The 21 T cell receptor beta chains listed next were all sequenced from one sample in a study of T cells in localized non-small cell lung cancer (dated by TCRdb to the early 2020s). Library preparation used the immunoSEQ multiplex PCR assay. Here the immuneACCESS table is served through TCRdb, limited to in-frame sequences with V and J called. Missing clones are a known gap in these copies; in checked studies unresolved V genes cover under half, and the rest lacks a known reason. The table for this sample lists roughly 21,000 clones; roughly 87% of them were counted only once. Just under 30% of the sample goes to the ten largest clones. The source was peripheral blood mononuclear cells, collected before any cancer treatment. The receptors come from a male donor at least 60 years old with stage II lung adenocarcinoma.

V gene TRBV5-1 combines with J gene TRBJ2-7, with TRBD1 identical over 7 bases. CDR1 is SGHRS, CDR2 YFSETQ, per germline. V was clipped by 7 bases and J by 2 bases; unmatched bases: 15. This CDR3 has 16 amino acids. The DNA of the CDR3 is TGCGCCAGCCGCGAGGGGACCTCCGGGACAGCCTACGAGCAGTACTTC. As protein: CASREGTSGTAYEQYF.

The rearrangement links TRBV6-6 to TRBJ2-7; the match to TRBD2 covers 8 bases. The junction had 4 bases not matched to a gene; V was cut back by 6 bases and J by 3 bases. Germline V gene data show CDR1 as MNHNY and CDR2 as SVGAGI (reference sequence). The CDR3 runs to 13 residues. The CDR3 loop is CASRLADFYEQYF. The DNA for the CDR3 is TGTGCCAGCAGACTAGCGGATTTCTACGAGCAGTACTTC.

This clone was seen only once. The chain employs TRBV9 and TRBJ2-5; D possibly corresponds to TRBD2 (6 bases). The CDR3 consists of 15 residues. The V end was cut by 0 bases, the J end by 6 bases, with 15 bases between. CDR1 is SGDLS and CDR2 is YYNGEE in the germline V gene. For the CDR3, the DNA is TGTGCCAGCAGCGTAGCTACAAGGGGAGGAAAGACCCAGTACTTC. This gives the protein CASSVATRGGKTQYF.

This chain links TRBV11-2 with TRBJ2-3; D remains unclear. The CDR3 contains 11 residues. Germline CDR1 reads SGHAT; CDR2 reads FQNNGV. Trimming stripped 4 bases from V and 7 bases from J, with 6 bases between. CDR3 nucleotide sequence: TGTGCCAGCAGCTCTCCCAATACGCAGTATTTT. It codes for CASSSPNTQYF.

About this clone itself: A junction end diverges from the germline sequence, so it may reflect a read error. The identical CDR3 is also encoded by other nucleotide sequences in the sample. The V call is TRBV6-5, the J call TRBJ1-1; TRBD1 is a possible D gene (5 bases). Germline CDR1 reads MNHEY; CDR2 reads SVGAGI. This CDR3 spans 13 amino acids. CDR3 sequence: CASSYSNLQEAFF. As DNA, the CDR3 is TGTGCCAGCAGTTACTCGAATCTACAGGAAGCCTTCTTT.

CDR3 in DNA: TGTGCCAGCAGCCAAGAGAGCTTGGCGCGGGAGCAGTACTTC. Residues: CASSQESLAREQYF. This chain links TRBV4-2 with TRBJ2-7, with D uncertain. Germline-derived CDR1 and CDR2 are LGHNA and YNFKEQ. Between the trimmed V and J ends, which lost 0 bases and 7 bases, there was a span of 13 bases. The CDR3 is made up of 14 amino acids.

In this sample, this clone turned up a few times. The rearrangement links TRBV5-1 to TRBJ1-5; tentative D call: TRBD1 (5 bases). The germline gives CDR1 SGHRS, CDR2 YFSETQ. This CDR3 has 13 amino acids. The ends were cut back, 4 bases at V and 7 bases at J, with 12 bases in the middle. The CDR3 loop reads CASSLRGEQPQHF. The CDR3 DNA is TGCGCCAGCAGCCTGCGGGGGGAGCAGCCCCAGCATTTT. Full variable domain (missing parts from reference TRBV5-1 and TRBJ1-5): KAGVTQTPRYLIKTRGQQVTLSCSPISGHRSVSWYQQTPGQGLQFLFEYFSETQRNKGNFPGRFSGRQFSNSRSEMNVSTLELGDSALYLCASSLRGEQPQHFGDGTRLSIL.

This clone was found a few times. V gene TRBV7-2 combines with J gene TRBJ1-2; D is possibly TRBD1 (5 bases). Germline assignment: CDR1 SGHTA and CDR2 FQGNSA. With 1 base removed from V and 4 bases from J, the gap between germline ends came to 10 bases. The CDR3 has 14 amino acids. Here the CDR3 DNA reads TGTGCCAGCAGCTTAGATGAGGGGCCCTATGGCTACACCTTC. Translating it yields CASSLDEGPYGYTF.

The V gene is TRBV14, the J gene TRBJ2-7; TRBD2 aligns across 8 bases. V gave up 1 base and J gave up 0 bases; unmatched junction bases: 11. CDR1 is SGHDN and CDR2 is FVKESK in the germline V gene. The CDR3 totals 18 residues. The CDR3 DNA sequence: TGTGCCAGCAGCCAAGCGGGAGGGCTGGGATTCTACTCCTACGAGCAGTACTTC. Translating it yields CASSQAGGLGFYSYEQYF.

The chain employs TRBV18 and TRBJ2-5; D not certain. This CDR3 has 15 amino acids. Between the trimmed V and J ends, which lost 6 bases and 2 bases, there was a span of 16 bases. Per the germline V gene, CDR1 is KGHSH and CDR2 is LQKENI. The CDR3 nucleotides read TGTGCCAGCTCGCATTCCGATTCATTACAAGAGACCCAGTACTTC. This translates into CASSHSDSLQETQYF. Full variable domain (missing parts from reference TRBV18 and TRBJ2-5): NAGVMQNPRHLVRRRGQEARLRCSPMKGHSHVYWYRQLPEEGLKFMVYLQKENIIDESGMPKERFSAEFPKEGPSILRIQQVVRGDSAAYFCASSHSDSLQETQYFGPGTRLLVL.

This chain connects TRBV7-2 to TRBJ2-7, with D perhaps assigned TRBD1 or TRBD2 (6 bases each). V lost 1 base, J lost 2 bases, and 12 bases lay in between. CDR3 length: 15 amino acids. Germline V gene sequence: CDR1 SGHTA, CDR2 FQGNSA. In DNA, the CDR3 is TGTGCCAGCAGCTTAGAGGGGGGTCAAACCTACGAGCAGTACTTC. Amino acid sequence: CASSLEGGQTYEQYF.

CDR3 coding DNA: TGTGCCAGTAGTCCTCAAATTAGCACTGGAAACACCATATATTTT. Protein: CASSPQISTGNTIYF. The J gene is TRBJ1-3, the V gene TRBV19; unclear D gene. CDR3 size: 15 residues. The germline CDR1 and CDR2 sequences are LNHDA and SQIVND (reference sequence). Trimming took off 5 bases at V and 2 bases at J, with 13 bases between the two ends.

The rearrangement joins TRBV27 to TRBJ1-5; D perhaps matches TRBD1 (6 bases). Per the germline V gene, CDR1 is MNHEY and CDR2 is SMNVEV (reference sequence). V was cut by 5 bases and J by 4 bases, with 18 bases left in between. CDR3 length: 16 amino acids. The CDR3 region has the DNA TGTGCCAGCAGTCGCCGGGGAGGGGGTGGGAATCAGCCCCAGCATTTT. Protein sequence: CASSRRGGGGNQPQHF.

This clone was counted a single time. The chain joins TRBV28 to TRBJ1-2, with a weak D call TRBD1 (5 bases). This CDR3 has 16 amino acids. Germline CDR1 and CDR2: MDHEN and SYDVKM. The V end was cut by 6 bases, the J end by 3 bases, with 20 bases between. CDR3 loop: CASRIDSTGGYYGYTF. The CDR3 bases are TGTGCCAGCAGAATAGACAGTACCGGGGGATACTATGGCTACACCTTC.

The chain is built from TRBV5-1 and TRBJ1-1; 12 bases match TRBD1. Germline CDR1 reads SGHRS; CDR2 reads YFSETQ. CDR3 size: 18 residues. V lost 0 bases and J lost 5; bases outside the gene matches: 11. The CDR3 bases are TGCGCCAGCAGCTTGGAGGTCCCGGGACAGGGGGCGCGAACTGAAGCTTTCTTT. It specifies CASSLEVPGQGARTEAFF.

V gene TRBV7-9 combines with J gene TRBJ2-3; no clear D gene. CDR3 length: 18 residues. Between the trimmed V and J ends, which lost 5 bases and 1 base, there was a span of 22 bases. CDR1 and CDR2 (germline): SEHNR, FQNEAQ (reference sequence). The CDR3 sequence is CASSNPTTRIGRTDTQYF. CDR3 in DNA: TGTGCCAGCAGCAACCCCACGACCAGGATAGGACGCACAGATACGCAGTATTTT.

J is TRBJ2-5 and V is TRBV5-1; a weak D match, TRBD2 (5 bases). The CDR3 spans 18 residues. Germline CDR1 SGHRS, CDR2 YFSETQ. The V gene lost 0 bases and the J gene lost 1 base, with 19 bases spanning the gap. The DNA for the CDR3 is TGCGCCAGCAGCTTGGCTCGGCGTAGCGCCACACTCCAAGAGACCCAGTACTTC. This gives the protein CASSLARRSATLQETQYF.

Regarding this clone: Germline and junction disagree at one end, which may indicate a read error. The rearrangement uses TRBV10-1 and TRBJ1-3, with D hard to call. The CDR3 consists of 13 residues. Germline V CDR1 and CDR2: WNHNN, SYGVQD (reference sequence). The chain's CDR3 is CASRESPGNTIYF. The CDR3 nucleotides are TGCGCCAGCAGGGAGTCTCCAGGAAACACCATATATTTT.

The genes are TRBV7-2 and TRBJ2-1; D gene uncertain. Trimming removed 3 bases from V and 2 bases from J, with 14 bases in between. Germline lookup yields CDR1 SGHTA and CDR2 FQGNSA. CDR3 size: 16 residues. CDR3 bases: TGTGCCAGCAGCTTTCTCGGTTGGGTAGCCTACAATGAGCAGTTCTTC. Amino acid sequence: CASSFLGWVAYNEQFF.

The CDR3 DNA reads as TGTGCCAGCCAACAGGGGGCGTATCAGCCCCAGCATTTT. It codes for CASQQGAYQPQHF. This chain links TRBV28 with TRBJ1-5; 9 bases map to TRBD1. With V trimmed by 8 bases and J by 5 bases, 4 bases remained unmatched. This CDR3 comprises 13 residues. The germline gives CDR1 MDHEN, CDR2 SYDVKM.

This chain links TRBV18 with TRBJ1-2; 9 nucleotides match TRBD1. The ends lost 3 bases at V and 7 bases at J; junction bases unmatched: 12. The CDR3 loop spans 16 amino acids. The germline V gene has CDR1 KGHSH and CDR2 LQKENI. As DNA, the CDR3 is TGTGCCAGCTCACCTGTCCCGGGACAGGGAACGGGTGGCTACACCTTC. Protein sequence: CASSPVPGQGTGGYTF. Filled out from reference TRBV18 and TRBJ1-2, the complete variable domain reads NAGVMQNPRHLVRRRGQEARLRCSPMKGHSHVYWYRQLPEEGLKFMVYLQKENIIDESGMPKERFSAEFPKEGPSILRIQQVVRGDSAAYFCASSPVPGQGTGGYTFGSGTRLTVV.